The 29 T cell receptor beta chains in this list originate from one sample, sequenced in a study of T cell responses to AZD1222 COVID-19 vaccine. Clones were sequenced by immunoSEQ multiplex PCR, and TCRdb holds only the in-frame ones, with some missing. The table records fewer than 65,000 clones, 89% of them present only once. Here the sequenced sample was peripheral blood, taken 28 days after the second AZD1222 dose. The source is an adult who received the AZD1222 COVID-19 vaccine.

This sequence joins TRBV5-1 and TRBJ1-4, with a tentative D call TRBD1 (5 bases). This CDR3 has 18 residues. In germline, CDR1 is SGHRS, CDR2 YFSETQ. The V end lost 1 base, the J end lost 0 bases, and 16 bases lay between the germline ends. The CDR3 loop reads CASSLKGPGLATNEKLFF. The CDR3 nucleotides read TGCGCCAGCAGCTTGAAGGGACCGGGACTTGCAACTAATGAAAAACTGTTTTTT. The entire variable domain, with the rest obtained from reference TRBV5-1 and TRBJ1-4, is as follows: KAGVTQTPRYLIKTRGQQVTLSCSPISGHRSVSWYQQTPGQGLQFLFEYFSETQRNKGNFPGRFSGRQFSNSRSEMNVSTLELGDSALYLCASSLKGPGLATNEKLFFGSGTQLSVL.

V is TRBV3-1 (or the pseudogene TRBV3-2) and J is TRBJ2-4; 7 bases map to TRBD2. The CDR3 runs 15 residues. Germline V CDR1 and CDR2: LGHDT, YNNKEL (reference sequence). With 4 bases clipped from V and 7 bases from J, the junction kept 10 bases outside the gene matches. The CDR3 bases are TGTGCCAGCAGCCCCCCCGGGGGGTGGGGGAACATTCAGTACTTC. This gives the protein CASSPPGGWGNIQYF.

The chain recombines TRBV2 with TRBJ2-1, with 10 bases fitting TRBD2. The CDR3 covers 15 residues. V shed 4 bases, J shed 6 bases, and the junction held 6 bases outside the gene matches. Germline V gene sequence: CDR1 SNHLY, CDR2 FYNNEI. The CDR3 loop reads CASSGRLAGANEQFF. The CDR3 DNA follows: TGTGCCAGCAGTGGGCGGCTAGCGGGAGCCAATGAGCAGTTCTTC.

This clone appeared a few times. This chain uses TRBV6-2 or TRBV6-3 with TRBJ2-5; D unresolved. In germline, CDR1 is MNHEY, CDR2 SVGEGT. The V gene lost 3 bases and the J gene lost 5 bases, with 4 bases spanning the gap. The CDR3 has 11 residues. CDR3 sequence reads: CASSYTETQYF. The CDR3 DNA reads TGTGCCAGCAGTTATACGGAGACCCAGTACTTC.

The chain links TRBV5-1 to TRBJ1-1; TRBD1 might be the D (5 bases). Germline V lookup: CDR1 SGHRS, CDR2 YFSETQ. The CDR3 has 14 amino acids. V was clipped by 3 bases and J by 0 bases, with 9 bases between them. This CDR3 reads CASSSRQMNTEAFF. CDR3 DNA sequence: TGCGCCAGCAGCTCAAGACAGATGAACACTGAAGCTTTCTTT.

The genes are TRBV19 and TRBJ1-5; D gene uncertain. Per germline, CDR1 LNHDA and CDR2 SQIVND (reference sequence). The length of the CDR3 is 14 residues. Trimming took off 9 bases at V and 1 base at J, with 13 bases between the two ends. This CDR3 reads CASRSTGSNQPQHF. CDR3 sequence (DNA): TGTGCCAGCAGATCAACCGGGAGCAATCAGCCCCAGCATTTT.

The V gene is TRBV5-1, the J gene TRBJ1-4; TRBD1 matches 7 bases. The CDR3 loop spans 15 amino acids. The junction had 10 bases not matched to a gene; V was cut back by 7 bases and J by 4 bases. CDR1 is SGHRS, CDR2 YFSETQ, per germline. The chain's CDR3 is CASSPGTAVNEKLFF. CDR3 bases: TGCGCCAGCTCCCCCGGGACAGCCGTTAATGAAAAACTGTTTTTT.

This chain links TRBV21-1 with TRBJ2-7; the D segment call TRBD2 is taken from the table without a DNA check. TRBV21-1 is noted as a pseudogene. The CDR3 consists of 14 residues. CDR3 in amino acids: CASSKAGVSYEQYF. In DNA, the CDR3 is TGTGCCAGCAGCAAAGCCGGGGTCTCCTACGAGCAGTACTTC.

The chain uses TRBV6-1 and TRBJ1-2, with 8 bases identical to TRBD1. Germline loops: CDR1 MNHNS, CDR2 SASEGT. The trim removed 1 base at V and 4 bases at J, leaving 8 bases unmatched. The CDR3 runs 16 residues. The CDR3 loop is CASSEVPGQVTYGYTF. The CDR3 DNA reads TGTGCCAGCAGTGAAGTTCCGGGACAGGTTACCTATGGCTACACCTTC.

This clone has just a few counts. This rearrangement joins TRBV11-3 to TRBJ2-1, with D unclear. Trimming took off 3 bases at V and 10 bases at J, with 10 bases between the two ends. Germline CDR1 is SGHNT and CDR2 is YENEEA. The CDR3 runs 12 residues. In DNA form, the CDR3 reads TGTGCCAGCAGCTTGGGTACTCCGGAGCAGTTCTTC. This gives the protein CASSLGTPEQFF.

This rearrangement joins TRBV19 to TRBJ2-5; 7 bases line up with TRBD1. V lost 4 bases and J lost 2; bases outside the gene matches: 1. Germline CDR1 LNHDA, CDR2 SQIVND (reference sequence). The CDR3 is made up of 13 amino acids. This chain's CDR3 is CASSRGQQETQYF. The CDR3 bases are TGTGCCAGTAGTAGGGGACAGCAAGAGACCCAGTACTTC.

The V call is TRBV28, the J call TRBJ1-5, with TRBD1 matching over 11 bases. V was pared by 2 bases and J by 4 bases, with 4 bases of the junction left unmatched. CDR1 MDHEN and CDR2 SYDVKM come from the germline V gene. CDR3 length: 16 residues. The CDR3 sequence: CASSLPGQGVNQPQHF. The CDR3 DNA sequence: TGTGCCAGCAGTTTACCGGGACAGGGGGTGAATCAGCCCCAGCATTTT.

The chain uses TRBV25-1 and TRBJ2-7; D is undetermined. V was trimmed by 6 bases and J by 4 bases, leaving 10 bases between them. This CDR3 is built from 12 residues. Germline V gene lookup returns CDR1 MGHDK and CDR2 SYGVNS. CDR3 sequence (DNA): TGTGCCAGCAGGGGCGGCTGGTACGAGCAGTACTTC. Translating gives CASRGGWYEQYF.

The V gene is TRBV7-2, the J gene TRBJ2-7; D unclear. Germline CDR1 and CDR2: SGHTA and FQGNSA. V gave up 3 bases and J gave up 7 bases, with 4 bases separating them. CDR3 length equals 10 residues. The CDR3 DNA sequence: TGTGCCAGCAGCTTTCGGGAGCAGTACTTC. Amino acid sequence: CASSFREQYF.

CDR3 DNA sequence: TGTGCCAGCAGCTTAGTATTGTCGAGGACAGCACCCCTCCACTTT. As protein: CASSLVLSRTAPLHF. The chain carries TRBV7-9 and TRBJ1-6; tentatively, D is TRBD1 (6 bases). CDR1 SEHNR and CDR2 FQNEAQ come from the germline V gene (reference sequence). The germline V and J ends were trimmed by 1 base and 11 bases, with 15 bases remaining between them. The CDR3 extends over 15 amino acids.

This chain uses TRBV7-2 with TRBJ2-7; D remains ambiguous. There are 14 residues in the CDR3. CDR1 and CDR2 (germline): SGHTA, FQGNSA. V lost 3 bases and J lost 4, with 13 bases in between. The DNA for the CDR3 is TGTGCCAGCAGCTTTTTAGCTCCCCTTTACGAGCAGTACTTC. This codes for CASSFLAPLYEQYF.

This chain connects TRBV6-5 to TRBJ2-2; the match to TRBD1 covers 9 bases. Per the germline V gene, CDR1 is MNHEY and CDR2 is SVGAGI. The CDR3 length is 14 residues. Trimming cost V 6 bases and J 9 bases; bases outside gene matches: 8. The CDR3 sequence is CASRVGQGARELFF. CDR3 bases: TGTGCCAGCAGGGTGGGACAGGGAGCGAGGGAGCTGTTTTTT.

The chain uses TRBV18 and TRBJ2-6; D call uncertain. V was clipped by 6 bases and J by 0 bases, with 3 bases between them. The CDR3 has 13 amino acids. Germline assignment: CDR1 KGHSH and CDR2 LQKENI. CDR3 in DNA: TGTGCCAGCTCCCCCTCTGGGGCCAACGTCCTGACTTTC. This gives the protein CASSPSGANVLTF. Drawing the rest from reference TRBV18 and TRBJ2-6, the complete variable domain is NAGVMQNPRHLVRRRGQEARLRCSPMKGHSHVYWYRQLPEEGLKFMVYLQKENIIDESGMPKERFSAEFPKEGPSILRIQQVVRGDSAAYFCASSPSGANVLTFGAGSRLTVL.

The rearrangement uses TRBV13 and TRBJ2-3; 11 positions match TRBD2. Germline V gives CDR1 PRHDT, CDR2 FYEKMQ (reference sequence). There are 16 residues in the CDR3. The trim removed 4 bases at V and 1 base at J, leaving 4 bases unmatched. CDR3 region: CASSSLAGVGTDTQYF. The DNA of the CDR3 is TGTGCCAGCAGCTCACTAGCGGGAGTGGGCACAGATACGCAGTATTTT. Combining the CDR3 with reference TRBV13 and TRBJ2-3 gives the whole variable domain AAGVIQSPRHLIKEKRETATLKCYPIPRHDTVYWYQQGPGQDPQFLISFYEKMQSDKGSIPDRFSAQQFSDYHSELNMSSLELGDSALYFCASSSLAGVGTDTQYFGPGTRLTVL.

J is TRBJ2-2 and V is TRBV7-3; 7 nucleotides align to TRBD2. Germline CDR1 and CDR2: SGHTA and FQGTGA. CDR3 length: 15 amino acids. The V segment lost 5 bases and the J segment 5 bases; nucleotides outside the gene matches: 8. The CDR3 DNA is TGTGCCAGCAGCGCGACTAGCTCGCGGACCGGGGAGCTGTTTTTT. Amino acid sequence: CASSATSSRTGELFF.

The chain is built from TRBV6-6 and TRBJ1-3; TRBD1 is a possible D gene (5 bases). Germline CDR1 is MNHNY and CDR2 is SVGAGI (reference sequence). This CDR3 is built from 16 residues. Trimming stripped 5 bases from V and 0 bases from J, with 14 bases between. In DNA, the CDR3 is TGTGCCAGCAGTACCCAGGGACCGATCTCTGGAAACACCATATATTTT. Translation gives CASSTQGPISGNTIYF.

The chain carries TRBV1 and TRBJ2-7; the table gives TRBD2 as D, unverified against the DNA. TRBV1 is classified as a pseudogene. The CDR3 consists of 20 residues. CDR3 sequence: CTSSQDNLTSGTRISTKQYF. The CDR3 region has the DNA TGCACCAGCAGCCAAGATAATTTGACTAGCGGGACCCGGATATCTACGAAGCAGTACTTC.

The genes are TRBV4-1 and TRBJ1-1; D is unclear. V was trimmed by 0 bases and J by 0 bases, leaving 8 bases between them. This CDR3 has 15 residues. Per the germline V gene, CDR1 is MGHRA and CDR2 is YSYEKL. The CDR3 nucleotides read TGCGCCAGCAGCCAAGATCCAGTTTTGAACACTGAAGCTTTCTTT. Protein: CASSQDPVLNTEAFF.

This CDR3 reads CASSSGGGRSQETQYF. As DNA, the CDR3 is TGTGCCAGCAGCTCAGGAGGAGGTAGGAGCCAAGAGACCCAGTACTTC. The chain is built from TRBV7-6 and TRBJ2-5, with D tentatively TRBD2 (5 bases). Germline V gene data show CDR1 as SGHVS and CDR2 as FNYEAQ. The V end lost 4 bases, the J end lost 1 base, and 16 bases lay between the germline ends. CDR3 length: 16 residues.

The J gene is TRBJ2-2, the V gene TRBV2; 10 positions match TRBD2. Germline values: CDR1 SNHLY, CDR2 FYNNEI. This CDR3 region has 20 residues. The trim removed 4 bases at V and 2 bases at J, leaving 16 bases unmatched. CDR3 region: CASSVPSLRSGRANTGELFF. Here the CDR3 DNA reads TGTGCCAGCAGTGTTCCATCCCTGAGGAGCGGGAGGGCCAACACCGGGGAGCTGTTTTTT.

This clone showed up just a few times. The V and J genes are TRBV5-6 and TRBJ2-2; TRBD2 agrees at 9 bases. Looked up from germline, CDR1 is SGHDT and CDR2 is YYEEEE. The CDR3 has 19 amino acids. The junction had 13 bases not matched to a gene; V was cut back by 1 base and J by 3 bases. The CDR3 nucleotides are TGTGCCAGCAGCTTGTTCTTTGCTAGCGGGATATGGGACACCGGGGAGCTGTTTTTT. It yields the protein CASSLFFASGIWDTGELFF.

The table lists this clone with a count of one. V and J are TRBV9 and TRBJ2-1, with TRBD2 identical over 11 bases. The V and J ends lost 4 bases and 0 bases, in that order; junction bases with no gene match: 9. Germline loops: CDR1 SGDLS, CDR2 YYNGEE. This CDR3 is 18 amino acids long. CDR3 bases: TGTGCCAGCAGCATATACCTTACTAGCGGGAGCTCCTACAATGAGCAGTTCTTC. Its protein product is CASSIYLTSGSSYNEQFF.

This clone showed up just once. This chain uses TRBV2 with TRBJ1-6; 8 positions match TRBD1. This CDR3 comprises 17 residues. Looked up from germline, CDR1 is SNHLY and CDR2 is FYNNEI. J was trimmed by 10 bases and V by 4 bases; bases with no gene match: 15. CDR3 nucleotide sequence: TGTGCCAGCAGTGGGACAGGGATTGTACGGTCAGGATCACCCCTCCACTTT. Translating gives CASSGTGIVRSGSPLHF.

This chain's CDR3 is CASSYGNHQPQHF. The CDR3 DNA sequence: TGTGCCAGCAGTTACGGGAACCATCAGCCCCAGCATTTT. The rearrangement links TRBV6-2 or TRBV6-3 to TRBJ1-5; D remains ambiguous. Per the germline V gene, CDR1 is MNHEY and CDR2 is SVGEGT. The V gene lost 2 bases and the J gene lost 5 bases, with 7 bases spanning the gap. CDR3 size: 13 residues.